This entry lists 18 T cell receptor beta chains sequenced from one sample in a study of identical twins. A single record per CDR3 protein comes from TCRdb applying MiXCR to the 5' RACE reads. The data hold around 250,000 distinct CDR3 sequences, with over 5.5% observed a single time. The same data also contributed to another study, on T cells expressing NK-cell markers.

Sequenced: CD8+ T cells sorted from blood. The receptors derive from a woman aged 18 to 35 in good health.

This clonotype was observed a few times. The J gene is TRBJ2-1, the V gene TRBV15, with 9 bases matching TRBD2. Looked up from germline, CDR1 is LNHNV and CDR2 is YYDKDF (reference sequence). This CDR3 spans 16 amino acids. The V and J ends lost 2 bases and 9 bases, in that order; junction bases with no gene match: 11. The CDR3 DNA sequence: TGTGCCACCAGCAGACCAAAGCGGGGGGAAGACAGTGAGCAGTTCTTC. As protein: CATSRPKRGEDSEQFF.

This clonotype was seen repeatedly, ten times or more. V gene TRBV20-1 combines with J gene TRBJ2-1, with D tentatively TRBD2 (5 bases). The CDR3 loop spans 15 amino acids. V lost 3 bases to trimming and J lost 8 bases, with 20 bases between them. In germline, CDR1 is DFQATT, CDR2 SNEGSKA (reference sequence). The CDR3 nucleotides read TGCAGTGCTAGTACGAGGCTAGCTGGCGTCCATGAGCAGTTCTTC. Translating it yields CSASTRLAGVHEQFF.

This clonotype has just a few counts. The CDR3 nucleotides are TGTGCCAGCAGCGGAGGAGCGTCGGGAAACACCATATATTTT. As protein: CASSGGASGNTIYF. The J gene is TRBJ1-3, the V gene TRBV13; D gene ambiguous. CDR1 is PRHDT, CDR2 FYEKMQ, per germline (reference sequence). V gave up 5 bases and J gave up 4 bases, with 12 bases separating them. The CDR3 consists of 14 residues.

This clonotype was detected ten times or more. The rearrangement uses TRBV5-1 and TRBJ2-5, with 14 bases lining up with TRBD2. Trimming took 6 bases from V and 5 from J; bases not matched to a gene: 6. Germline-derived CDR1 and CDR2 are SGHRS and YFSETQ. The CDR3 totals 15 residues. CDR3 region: CASTRTSGRMETQYF. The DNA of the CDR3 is TGCGCCAGCACCAGGACTAGCGGGAGGATGGAGACCCAGTACTTC.

CDR3 nucleotide sequence: TGTGCCAGCAGCTTAGTGGGCCGGGGGAAACACCAAGAGACCCAGTACTTC. Its translation is CASSLVGRGKHQETQYF. The chain has TRBV11-2 and TRBJ2-5, with a possible D match to TRBD2 (6 bases). Germline V gives CDR1 SGHAT, CDR2 FQNNGV. Trimming left V 1 base short and J 0 bases short, with 15 bases between. This CDR3 is built from 17 residues.

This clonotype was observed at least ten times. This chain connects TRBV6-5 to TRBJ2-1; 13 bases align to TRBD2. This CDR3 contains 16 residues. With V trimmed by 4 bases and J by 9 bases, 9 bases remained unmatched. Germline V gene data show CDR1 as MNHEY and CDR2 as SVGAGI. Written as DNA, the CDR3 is TGTGCCAGCAGTTGGGGGGGGACTAGCGGGATGGGTGAGCAGTTCTTC. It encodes CASSWGGTSGMGEQFF.

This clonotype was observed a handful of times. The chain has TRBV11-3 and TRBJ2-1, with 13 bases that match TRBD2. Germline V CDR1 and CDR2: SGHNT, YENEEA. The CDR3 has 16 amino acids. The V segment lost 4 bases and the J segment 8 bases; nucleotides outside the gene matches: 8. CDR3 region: CASSSRLAGGMDEQFF. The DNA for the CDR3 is TGTGCCAGCAGCTCAAGACTAGCGGGGGGTATGGATGAGCAGTTCTTC.

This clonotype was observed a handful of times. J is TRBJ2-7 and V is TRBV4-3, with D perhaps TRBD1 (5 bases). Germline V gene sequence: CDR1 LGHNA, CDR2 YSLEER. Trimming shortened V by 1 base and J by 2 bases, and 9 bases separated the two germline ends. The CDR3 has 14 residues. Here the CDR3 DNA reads TGCGCCAGCAGCCAAGGTGCACAGGCCTACGAGCAGTACTTC. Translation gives CASSQGAQAYEQYF.

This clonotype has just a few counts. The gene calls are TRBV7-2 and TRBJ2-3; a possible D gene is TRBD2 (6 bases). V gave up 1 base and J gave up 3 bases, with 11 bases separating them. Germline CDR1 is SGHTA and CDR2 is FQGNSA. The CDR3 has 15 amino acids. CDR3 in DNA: TGTGCCAGCAGCTTAGGACTAGTTCCTACAGATACGCAGTATTTT. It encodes CASSLGLVPTDTQYF.

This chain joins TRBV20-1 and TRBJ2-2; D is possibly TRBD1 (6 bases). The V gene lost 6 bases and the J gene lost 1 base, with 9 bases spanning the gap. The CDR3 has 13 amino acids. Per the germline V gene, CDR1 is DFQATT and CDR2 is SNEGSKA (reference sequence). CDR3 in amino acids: CSAKTGNTGELFF. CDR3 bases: TGCAGTGCCAAGACAGGGAACACCGGGGAGCTGTTTTTT.

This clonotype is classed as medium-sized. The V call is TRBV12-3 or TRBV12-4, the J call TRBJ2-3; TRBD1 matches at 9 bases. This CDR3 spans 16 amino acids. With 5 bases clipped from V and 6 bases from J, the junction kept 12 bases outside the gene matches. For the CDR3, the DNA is TGTGCCAGCAGTCTACTAGGGACAGGGAATCATGATACGCAGTATTTT. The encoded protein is CASSLLGTGNHDTQYF.

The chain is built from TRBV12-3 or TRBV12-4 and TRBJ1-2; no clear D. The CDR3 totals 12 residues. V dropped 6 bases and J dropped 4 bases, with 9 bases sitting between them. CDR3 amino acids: CASRKRAYGYTF. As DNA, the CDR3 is TGTGCCAGCAGGAAACGAGCCTATGGCTACACCTTC.

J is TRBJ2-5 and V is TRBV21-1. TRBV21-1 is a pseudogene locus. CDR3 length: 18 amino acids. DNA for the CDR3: TGTGCCAGCAGCAACGGACGTCCAGGCTATGATGATGGTGTGATCCAGTACTTC. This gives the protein CASSNGRPGYDDGVIQYF.

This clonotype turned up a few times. In DNA, the CDR3 is TGTGCCACCAGCCTCACAGAAAACACTGAAGCTTTCTTT. Protein: CATSLTENTEAFF. The chain links TRBV15 to TRBJ1-1; D is ambiguous. Trimming pared 5 bases from V and 2 bases from J, leaving 9 bases between. The CDR3 sequence is 13 residues long. Germline assignment: CDR1 LNHNV and CDR2 YYDKDF (reference sequence).

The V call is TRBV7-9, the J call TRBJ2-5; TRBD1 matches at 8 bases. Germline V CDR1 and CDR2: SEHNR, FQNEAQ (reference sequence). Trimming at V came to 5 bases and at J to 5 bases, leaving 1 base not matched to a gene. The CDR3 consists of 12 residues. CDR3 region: CASSRQGETQYF. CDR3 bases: TGTGCCAGCAGCAGACAGGGGGAGACCCAGTACTTC.

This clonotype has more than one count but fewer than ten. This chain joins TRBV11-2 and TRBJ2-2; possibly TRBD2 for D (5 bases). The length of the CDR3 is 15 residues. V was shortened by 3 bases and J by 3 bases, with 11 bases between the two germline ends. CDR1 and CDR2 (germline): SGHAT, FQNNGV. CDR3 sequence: CASSLASGYTGELFF. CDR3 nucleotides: TGTGCCAGCAGCTTGGCCAGCGGTTACACCGGGGAGCTGTTTTTT.

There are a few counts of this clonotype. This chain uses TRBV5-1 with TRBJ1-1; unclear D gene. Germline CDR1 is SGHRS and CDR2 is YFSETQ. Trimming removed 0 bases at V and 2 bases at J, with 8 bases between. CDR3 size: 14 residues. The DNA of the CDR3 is TGCGCCAGCAGCTTGGCCGAGGGAAACACTGAAGCTTTCTTT. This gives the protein CASSLAEGNTEAFF.

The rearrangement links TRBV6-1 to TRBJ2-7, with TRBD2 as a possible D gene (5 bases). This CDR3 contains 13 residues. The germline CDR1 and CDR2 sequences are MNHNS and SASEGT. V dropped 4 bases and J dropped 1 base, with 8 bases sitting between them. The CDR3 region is CASSVEVSYEQYF. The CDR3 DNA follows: TGTGCCAGCAGTGTGGAGGTTTCCTACGAGCAGTACTTC.